This is a list of T cell receptor beta chains from one sample in a study. TCRdb re-called the 5' RACE reads through MiXCR, storing one row per CDR3 protein. The sample lists roughly 52,000 distinct CDR3 sequences, 17% occurring once. The sample consisted of naive CD4+ T cells sorted from blood. All receptors derive from a female donor with breast cancer. The CDR3 runs from the conserved cysteine through the conserved F or W. A D gene is named only where the DNA matches it firmly. The listing skips clone size in some rows; elsewhere it reads once, few, many or a size class.

j_gene: TRBJ2-7
v_gene: TRBV2
abundance: few
len: 15
d_gene: NA
CDR3nt: TGTGCCAGCAGGAAAGGGCCGGGGAGCTCCTACGAGCAGTACTTC
CDR3aa: CASRKGPGSSYEQYF

j_gene: TRBJ2-7
v_gene: TRBV28
abundance: few
len: 15
d_gene: NA
CDR3nt: TGTGCCAGCAGTCTCCCTGGGGGAGGCTCGGGCGAGCAGTACTTC
CDR3aa: CASSLPGGGSGEQYF

j_gene: TRBJ1-1
v_gene: TRBV6-1
abundance: NA
len: 14
d_gene: TRBD1
CDR3nt: TGTGCCAGCAGTCAGACACAGGGGACCACTGAAGCTTTCTTT
CDR3aa: CASSQTQGTTEAFF

j_gene: TRBJ2-3
v_gene: TRBV5-1
abundance: many
len: 16
d_gene: TRBD2
CDR3nt: TGCGCCAGCAGCTTCCGACTAGCGGGGAACACAGATACGCAGTATTTT
CDR3aa: CASSFRLAGNTDTQYF

j_gene: TRBJ2-7
v_gene: TRBV20-1
abundance: many
len: 13
d_gene: NA
CDR3nt: TGCAGTGCTAGAGGAACAGGCCTGTACGAGCAGTACTTC
CDR3aa: CSARGTGLYEQYF

j_gene: TRBJ1-2
v_gene: TRBV28
abundance: many
len: 16
d_gene: TRBD1
CDR3nt: TGTGCCAGCCACGGGACAGGAGTACCCACGAACTATGGCTACACCTTC
CDR3aa: CASHGTGVPTNYGYTF

j_gene: TRBJ2-1
v_gene: TRBV12-3/TRBV12-4
abundance: NA
len: 11
d_gene: NA
CDR3nt: TGTGCCAGCAGCCCCTTTTATGAGCAGTTCTTC
CDR3aa: CASSPFYEQFF

j_gene: TRBJ2-7
v_gene: TRBV20-1
abundance: NA
len: 14
d_gene: TRBD2
CDR3nt: TGCAGTGCTAGGAGGCCGGGAGGGACCGACGAGCAGTACTTC
CDR3aa: CSARRPGGTDEQYF

j_gene: TRBJ2-3
v_gene: TRBV10-2
abundance: many
len: 14
d_gene: NA
CDR3nt: TGCGCCAGCAGCGGTCACGCAAGCACAGATACGCAGTATTTT
CDR3aa: CASSGHASTDTQYF

j_gene: TRBJ2-3
v_gene: TRBV10-3
abundance: NA
len: 12
d_gene: NA
CDR3nt: TGTGCCACCGCCCCTAACACAGATACGCAGTATTTT
CDR3aa: CATAPNTDTQYF

j_gene: TRBJ2-7
v_gene: TRBV7-8
abundance: few
len: 14
d_gene: NA
CDR3nt: TGTGCCAGCAGCGGCCGGGACCCGGCCTACGAGCAGTACTTC
CDR3aa: CASSGRDPAYEQYF

j_gene: TRBJ2-7
v_gene: TRBV9
abundance: NA
len: 16
d_gene: NA
CDR3nt: NA
CDR3aa: CASSVASGIPTYEQHF

j_gene: TRBJ2-1
v_gene: TRBV7-8
abundance: NA
len: 11
d_gene: NA
CDR3nt: TGTGCCAGCAGCTTAGCCCATGAGCAGTTCTTC
CDR3aa: CASSLAHEQFF

j_gene: TRBJ2-7
v_gene: TRBV5-1
abundance: NA
len: 15
d_gene: TRBD1
CDR3nt: TGCGCCAGCAGCTTATCCGGGACAGGGCCCTACGAGCAGTACTTC
CDR3aa: CASSLSGTGPYEQYF

j_gene: TRBJ2-1
v_gene: TRBV27
abundance: NA
len: 16
d_gene: NA
CDR3nt: TGTGCCAGCAGTTCTTACCGTGGCAGAGCCTACAATGAGCAGTCCTTC
CDR3aa: CASSSYRGRAYNEQSF

j_gene: TRBJ1-5
v_gene: TRBV4-1
abundance: few
len: 16
d_gene: NA
CDR3nt: TGCGCCAGCAGCCGGGCAGGGCTATTCAGCAATCAGCCCCAGCATTTT
CDR3aa: CASSRAGLFSNQPQHF

j_gene: TRBJ2-5
v_gene: TRBV6-5
abundance: few
len: 14
d_gene: TRBD2
CDR3nt: TGTGCCAGCAGGGTACTAGCGGGTTTTGAGACCCAGTACTTC
CDR3aa: CASRVLAGFETQYF

j_gene: TRBJ1-5
v_gene: TRBV7-2
abundance: many
len: 15
d_gene: NA
CDR3nt: TGTGCCAGCACCCTTAGGTCGGGGGCCCATCAGCCCCAGCATTTT
CDR3aa: CASTLRSGAHQPQHF

j_gene: TRBJ1-5
v_gene: TRBV12-3/TRBV12-4
abundance: few
len: 15
d_gene: NA
CDR3nt: TGTGCCAGCAGTCTAACGACAGATAGCAATCAGCCCCAGCATTTT
CDR3aa: CASSLTTDSNQPQHF

j_gene: TRBJ1-1
v_gene: TRBV7-9
abundance: few
len: 13
d_gene: TRBD1
CDR3nt: TGTGCCAGCAGCCCTTCGGGACAGGGGCGAGCTTTCTTT
CDR3aa: CASSPSGQGRAFF

j_gene: TRBJ1-1
v_gene: TRBV7-9
abundance: NA
len: 15
d_gene: NA
CDR3nt: TGTGCCAGCAGCGCCAGAACTCTAGGGTGCACTGAAGCTTTCTTT
CDR3aa: CASSARTLGCTEAFF

j_gene: TRBJ2-2
v_gene: TRBV29-1
abundance: few
len: 16
d_gene: TRBD1
CDR3nt: TGCAGCGTTGAAATCGGACAGGGACAGAACACCGGGGAGCTGTTTTTT
CDR3aa: CSVEIGQGQNTGELFF

j_gene: TRBJ2-2
v_gene: TRBV6-1
abundance: many
len: 17
d_gene: NA
CDR3nt: TGTGCCAGCAGTACCGGCAGGGCTAGTAGGAACACCGGGGAGCTGTTTTTT
CDR3aa: CASSTGRASRNTGELFF

j_gene: TRBJ2-1
v_gene: TRBV5-1
abundance: medium-sized
len: 19
d_gene: TRBD2
CDR3nt: TGCGCCAGCAGTTCTGAGGGCAGCGCCGGGACTATGTCCTACAATGAGCAGTTCTTC
CDR3aa: CASSSEGSAGTMSYNEQFF